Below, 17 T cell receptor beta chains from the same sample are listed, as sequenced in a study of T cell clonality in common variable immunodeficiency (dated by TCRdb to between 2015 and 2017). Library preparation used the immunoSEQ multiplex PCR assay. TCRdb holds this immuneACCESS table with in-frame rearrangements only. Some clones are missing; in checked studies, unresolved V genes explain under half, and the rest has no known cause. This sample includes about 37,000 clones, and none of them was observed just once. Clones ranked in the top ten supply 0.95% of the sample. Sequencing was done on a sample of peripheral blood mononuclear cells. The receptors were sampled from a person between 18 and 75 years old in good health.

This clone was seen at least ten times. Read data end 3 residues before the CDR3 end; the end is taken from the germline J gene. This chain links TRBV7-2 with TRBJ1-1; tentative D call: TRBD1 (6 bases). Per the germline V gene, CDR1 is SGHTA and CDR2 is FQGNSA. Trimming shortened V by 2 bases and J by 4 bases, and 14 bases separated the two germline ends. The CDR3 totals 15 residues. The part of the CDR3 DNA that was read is TGTGCCAGCAGCTTAAGTGACAGGCTCGGCACTGAA. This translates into CASSLSDRLGTE. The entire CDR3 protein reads CASSLSDRLGTEAFF.

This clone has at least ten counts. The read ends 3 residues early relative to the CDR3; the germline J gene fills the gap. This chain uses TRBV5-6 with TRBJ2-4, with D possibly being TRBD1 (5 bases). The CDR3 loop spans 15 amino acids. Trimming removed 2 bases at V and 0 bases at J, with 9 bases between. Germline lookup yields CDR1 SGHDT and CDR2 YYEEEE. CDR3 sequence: CASSFHRIAKNIQYF. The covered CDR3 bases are TGTGCCAGCAGCTTCCACAGGATAGCCAAAAACATT.

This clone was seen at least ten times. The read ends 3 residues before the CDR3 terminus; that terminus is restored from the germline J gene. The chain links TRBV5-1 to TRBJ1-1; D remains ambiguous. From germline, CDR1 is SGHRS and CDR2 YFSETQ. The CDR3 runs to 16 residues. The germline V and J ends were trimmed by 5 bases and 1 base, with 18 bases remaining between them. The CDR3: CASRETRGASNTEAFF. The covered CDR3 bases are TGCGCCAGCAGGGAGACGCGCGGCGCCTCGAACACTGAA. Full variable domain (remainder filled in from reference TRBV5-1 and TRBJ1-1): KAGVTQTPRYLIKTRGQQVTLSCSPISGHRSVSWYQQTPGQGLQFLFEYFSETQRNKGNFPGRFSGRQFSNSRSEMNVSTLELGDSALYLCASRETRGASNTEAFFGQGTRLTVV.

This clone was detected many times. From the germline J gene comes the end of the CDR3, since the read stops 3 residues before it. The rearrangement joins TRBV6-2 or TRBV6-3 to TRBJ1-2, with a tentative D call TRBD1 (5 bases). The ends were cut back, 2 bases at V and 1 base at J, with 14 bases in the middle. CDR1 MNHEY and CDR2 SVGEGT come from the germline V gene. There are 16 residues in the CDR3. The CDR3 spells CASSYGAGPNNYGYTF. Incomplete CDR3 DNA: TGTGCCAGCAGTTACGGGGCAGGACCGAATAACTATGGC.

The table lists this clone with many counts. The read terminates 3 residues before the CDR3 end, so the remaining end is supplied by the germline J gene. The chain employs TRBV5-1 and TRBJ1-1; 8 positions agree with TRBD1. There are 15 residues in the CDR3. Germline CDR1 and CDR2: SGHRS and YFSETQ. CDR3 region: CASSIDGSRGREAFF. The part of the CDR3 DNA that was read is TGCGCCAGCAGCATAGATGGTTCCAGGGGGCGAGAA.

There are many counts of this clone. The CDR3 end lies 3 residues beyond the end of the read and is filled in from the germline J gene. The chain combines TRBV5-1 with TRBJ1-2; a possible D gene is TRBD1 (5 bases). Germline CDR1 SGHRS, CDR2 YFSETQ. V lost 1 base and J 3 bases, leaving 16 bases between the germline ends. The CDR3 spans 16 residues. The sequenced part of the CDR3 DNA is TGCGCCAGCAGCTTGAGCGGGGGGTTCGTAGACTATGGC. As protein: CASSLSGGFVDYG. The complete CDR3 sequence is CASSLSGGFVDYGYTF. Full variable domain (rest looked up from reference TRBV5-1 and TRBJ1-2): KAGVTQTPRYLIKTRGQQVTLSCSPISGHRSVSWYQQTPGQGLQFLFEYFSETQRNKGNFPGRFSGRQFSNSRSEMNVSTLELGDSALYLCASSLSGGFVDYGYTFGSGTRLTVV.

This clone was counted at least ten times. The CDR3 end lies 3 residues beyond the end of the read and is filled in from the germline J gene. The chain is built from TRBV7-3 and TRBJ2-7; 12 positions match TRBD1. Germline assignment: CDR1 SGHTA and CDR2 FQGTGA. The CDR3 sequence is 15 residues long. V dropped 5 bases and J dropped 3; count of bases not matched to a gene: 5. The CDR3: CASSLGQGAFYEQYF. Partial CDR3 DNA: TGTGCCAGCAGCCTGGGACAGGGGGCTTTCTACGAG.

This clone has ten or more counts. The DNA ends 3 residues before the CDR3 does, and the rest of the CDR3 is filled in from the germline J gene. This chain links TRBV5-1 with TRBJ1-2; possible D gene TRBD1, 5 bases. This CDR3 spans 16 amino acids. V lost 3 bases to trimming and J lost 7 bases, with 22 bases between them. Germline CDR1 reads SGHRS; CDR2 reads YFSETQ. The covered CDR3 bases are TGCGCCAGCAGCTCTTTAGGGGTAAACTGGTTTGGTGGC. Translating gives CASSSLGVNWFGG. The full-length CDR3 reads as CASSSLGVNWFGGYTF.

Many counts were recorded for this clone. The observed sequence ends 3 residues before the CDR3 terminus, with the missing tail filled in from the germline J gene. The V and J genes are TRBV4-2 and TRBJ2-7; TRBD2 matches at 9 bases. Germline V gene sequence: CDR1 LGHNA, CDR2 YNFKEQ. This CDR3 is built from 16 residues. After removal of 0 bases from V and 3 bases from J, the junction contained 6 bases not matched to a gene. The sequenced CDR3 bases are TGTGCCAGCAGCCAAGAGGGAGCGGGGGGCAACTACGAG. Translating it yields CASSQEGAGGNYE. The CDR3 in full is CASSQEGAGGNYEQYF.

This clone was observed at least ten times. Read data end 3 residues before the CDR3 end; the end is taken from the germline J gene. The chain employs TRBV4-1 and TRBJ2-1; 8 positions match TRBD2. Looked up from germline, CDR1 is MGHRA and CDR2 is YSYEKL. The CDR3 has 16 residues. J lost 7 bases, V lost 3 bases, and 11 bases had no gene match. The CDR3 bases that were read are TGCGCCAGCAGCCAGTTAGCGGGGAACCTCCTTAATGAG. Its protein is CASSQLAGNLLNE. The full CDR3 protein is CASSQLAGNLLNEQFF.

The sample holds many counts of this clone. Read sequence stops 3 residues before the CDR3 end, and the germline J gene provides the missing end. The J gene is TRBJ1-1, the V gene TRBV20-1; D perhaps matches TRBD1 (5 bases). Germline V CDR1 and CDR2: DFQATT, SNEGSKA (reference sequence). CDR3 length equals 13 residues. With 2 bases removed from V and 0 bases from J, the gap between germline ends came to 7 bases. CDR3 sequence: CSARRQLNTEAFF. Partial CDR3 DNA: TGCAGTGCTAGAAGACAGCTGAACACTGAA.

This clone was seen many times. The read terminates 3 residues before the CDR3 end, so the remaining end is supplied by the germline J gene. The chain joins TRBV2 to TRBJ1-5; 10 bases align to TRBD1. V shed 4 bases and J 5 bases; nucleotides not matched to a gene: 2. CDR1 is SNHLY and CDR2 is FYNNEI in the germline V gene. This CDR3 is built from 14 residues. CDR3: CASSGTGGHQPQHF. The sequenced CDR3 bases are TGTGCCAGCAGTGGGACAGGGGGGCATCAGCCC.

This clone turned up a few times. The covered CDR3 bases are TGTGCCAGCAGCTTAGTCCCGGGCACAGATACG. Encoded protein: CASSLVPGTDT. The complete CDR3 reads CASSLVPGTDTQYF. The V call is TRBV7-8, the J call TRBJ2-3, with no clear D. The CDR3 extends 3 residues past the end of the read, so its final part is completed from the germline J gene. CDR3 size: 14 residues. With 1 base removed from V and 1 base from J, the gap between germline ends came to 6 bases. The germline gives CDR1 SGHVS, CDR2 FQNEAQ.

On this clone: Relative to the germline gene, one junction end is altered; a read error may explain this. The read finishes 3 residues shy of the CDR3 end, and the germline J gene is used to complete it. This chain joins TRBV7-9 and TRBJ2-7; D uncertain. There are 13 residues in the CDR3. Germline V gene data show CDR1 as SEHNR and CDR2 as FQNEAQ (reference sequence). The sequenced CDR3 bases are TGTTCCAGCAGCTTAGCCAGGAACTGCGAG. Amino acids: CSSSLARNCE. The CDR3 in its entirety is CSSSLARNCEQYF.

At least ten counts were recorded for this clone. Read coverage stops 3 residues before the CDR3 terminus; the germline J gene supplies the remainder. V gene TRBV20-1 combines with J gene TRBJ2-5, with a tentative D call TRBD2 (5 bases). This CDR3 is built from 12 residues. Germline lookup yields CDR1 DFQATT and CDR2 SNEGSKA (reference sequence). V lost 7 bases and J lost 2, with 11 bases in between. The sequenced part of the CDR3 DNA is TGCAGTGGGACTTCGGGACAAGAGACC. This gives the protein CSGTSGQET. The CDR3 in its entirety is CSGTSGQETQYF.

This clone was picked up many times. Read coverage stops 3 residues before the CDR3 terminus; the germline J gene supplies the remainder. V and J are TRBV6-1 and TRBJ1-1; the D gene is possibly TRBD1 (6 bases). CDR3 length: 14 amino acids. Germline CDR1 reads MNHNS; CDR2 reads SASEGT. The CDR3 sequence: CASSEFSDSTEAFF. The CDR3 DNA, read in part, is TGTGCCAGCAGCGAATTTTCGGACAGCACCGAA.

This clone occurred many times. The sequenced CDR3 bases are TGTGCCAGCAGCAGCGGGAGGGGGCTCTCCTACGAG. It is translated as CASSSGRGLSYE. The CDR3 in its entirety is CASSSGRGLSYEQYF. The chain recombines TRBV7-9 with TRBJ2-7; 10 positions agree with TRBD2. The CDR3 end is not reached by the read, which stops 3 residues before it; the germline J gene fills it in. After removal of 5 bases from V and 0 bases from J, the junction contained 4 bases not matched to a gene. CDR1 is SEHNR, CDR2 FQNEAQ, per germline (reference sequence). This CDR3 is 15 amino acids long.